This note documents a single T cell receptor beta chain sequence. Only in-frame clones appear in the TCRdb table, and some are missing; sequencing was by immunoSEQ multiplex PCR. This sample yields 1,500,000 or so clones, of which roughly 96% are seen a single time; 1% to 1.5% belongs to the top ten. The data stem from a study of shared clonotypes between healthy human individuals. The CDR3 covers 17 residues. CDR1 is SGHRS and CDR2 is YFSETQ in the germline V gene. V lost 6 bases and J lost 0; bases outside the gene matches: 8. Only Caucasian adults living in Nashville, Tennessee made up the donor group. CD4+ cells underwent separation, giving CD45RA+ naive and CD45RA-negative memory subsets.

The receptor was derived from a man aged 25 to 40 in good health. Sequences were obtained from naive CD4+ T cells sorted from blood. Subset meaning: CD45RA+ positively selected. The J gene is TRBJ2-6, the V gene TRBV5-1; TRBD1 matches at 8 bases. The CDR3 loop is CASTPFRGPSGANVLTF. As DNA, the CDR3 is TGCGCCAGCACCCCATTCAGGGGGCCCTCTGGGGCCAACGTCCTGACTTTC.